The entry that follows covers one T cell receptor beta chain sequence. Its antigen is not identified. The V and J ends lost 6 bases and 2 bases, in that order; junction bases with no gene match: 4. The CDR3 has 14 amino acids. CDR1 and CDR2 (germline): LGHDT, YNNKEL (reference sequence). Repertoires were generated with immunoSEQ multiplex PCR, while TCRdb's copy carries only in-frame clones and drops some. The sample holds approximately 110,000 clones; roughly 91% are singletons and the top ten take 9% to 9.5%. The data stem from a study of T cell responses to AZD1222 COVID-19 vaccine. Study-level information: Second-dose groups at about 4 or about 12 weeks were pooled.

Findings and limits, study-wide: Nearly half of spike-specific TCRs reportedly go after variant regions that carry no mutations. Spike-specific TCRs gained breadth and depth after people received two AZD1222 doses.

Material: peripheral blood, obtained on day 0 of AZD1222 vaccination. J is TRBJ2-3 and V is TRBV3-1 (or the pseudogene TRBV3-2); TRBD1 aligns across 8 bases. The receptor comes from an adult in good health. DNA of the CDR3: TGTGCCAGCAGACGACAGGGGTTCACAGATACGCAGTATTTT. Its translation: CASRRQGFTDTQYF.